This T cell receptor (beta chain) was profiled in a study of cytomegalovirus exposure and HLA in healthy donors. Sequencing used immunoSEQ multiplex PCR; TCRdb keeps in-frame clones, though not all of them. Of over 250,000 clones listed, approximately 83% were seen once; the top ten hold approximately 1%. This CDR3 is 16 amino acids long. Between the trimmed V and J ends, which lost 3 bases and 0 bases, there was a span of 16 bases. CDR1 and CDR2 from the germline V gene are GTSNPN and SVGIG (reference sequence). General study results and limits: Most TCR sequences were seen very rarely across donors, but some public TCRs occurred in many.

Of note for this clone: Its specificity is unknown.

This chain links TRBV30 with TRBJ2-3, with a possible D match to TRBD2 (5 bases). Sequencing input: PBMCs. The receptor's source is a woman under 30 in good health and CMV-seronegative. CDR3 region: CAWRVGLAPSTDTQYF. The CDR3 DNA reads as TGTGCCTGGAGGGTGGGGTTAGCGCCCAGCACAGATACGCAGTATTTT.